The clone carrying this T cell receptor beta chain was counted only a few times. Antigen unknown. Semi-nested PCR with Nested Universal Primer A followed constant-region reverse priming of full-length variable regions. One entry per CDR3 protein results from TCRdb running MiXCR on the 5' RACE reads. The profile shows around 30,000 distinct CDR3 sequences, 20% to 30% of them singletons. Germline V gives CDR1 DFQATT, CDR2 SNEGSKA (reference sequence). Trimming removed 0 bases from V and 1 base from J, with 25 bases in between. The CDR3 runs to 20 residues. General study results and limits: Tumor memory CD4+ T cell TCR gene usage clustered with blood and lymph node memory CD4+ cells and lymph node naive CD4+ cells. The larger cohort examined one V-J beta rearrangement, not whole repertoires. Tumor Tregs overlapped most with tumor, then blood, naive CD4+ cells.

The sequenced sample consisted of naive CD4+ T cells sorted from a lymph node. The subset is: naive CD4+ T cells, CD4+CD45RA+CD25-. This receptor was taken from a female donor with breast cancer. V gene TRBV20-1 combines with J gene TRBJ1-5, with D possibly being TRBD1 (5 bases). The CDR3 coding sequence is TGCAGTGCTAGAGAAGATGTGAGGACACTACCCTCCAACAGCAATCAGCCCCAGCATTTT. It encodes CSAREDVRTLPSNSNQPQHF.